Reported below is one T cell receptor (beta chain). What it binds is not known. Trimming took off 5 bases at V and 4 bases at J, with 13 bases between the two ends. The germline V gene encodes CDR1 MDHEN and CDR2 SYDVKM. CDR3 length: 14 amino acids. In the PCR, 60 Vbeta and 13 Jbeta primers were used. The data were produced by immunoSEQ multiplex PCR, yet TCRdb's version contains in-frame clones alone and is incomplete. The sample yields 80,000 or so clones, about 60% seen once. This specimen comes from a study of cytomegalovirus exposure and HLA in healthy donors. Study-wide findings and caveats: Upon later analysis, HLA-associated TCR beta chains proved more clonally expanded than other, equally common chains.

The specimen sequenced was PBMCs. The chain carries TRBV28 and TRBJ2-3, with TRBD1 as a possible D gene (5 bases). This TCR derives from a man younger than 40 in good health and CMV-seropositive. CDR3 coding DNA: TGTGCCAGCAGTCGTACCTCGACAGCAGATACGCAGTATTTT. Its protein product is CASSRTSTADTQYF.